The sequence of this TCR beta chain was determined in a study of cytomegalovirus exposure and HLA in healthy donors. Profiling relied on immunoSEQ multiplex PCR, and the TCRdb table lists in-frame clones only, not all of them. The data contain about 63,000 clones, approximately 95% of them singletons. This clone was observed a handful of times. The TCR sequence derives from a woman between 18 and 29 years old in good health and CMV-seropositive. The sample consisted of PBMCs.

CDR3 amino acids: CATGDRGMNTEAFF. The CDR3 bases are TGTGCCACCGGGGACAGGGGAATGAACACTGAAGCTTTCTTT. V usage is TRBV19 and J usage is TRBJ1-1, with TRBD1 matching over 10 bases. Per the germline V gene, CDR1 is LNHDA and CDR2 is SQIVND (reference sequence). This CDR3 spans 14 amino acids. V was clipped by 10 bases and J by 0 bases; unmatched bases: 5.